This T cell receptor beta chain was identified in a study of blood T cell repertoires in COVID-19. V dropped 1 base and J dropped 3 bases, with 7 bases sitting between them. The germline CDR1 and CDR2 sequences are LNHDA and SQIVND (reference sequence). This CDR3 has 15 amino acids. In the original workflow: Quantification of nucleated cells was approximated via reference gene primer amplification. Generated by immunoSEQ multiplex PCR, the TCRdb table keeps only in-frame clones and is missing some. V, J and clone size were drawn from that table, and D and trimming were deduced from the DNA. Of approximately 430,000 clones in the sample, 70% to 90% are singletons; the top ten hold approximately 1.4%.

The chain uses TRBV19 and TRBJ1-6, with a possible D match to TRBD1 (6 bases). Sequenced sample: peripheral blood. The clonotype comes from a woman aged 25 to 39 with active or convalescent COVID-19. The CDR3 sequence is CASSIGTDYNSPLHF. In DNA form, the CDR3 reads TGTGCCAGTAGTATAGGGACAGACTATAATTCACCCCTCCACTTT.